This TCR beta chain was obtained from a study of blood T cells in healthy people across ages. There are many counts of this clonotype. No antigen is known for it. Then a second PCR, running about 6 to 11 cycles, was carried out with a sample-barcoded 5' primer and a J-beta primer mix. Each CDR3 protein is one row after TCRdb ran MiXCR on the 5' RACE reads. The sample has 1.5 million to 2 million distinct CDR3 sequences, approximately 28% seen once. Overall study results and limits: Among T cells, TCR beta diversity per million cells dropped roughly linearly as age rose.

No fewer than 6.5 million PBMCs went into each sample. Extracted total RNA amounted to at least 5.5 micrograms for each sample. The CDR3 is 14 amino acids. The germline gives CDR1 DFQATT, CDR2 SNEGSKA (reference sequence). After removal of 3 bases from V and 9 bases from J, the junction contained 8 bases not matched to a gene. This clonotype was sampled from a woman in her 30s in good health. V is TRBV20-1 and J is TRBJ2-1; 10 bases align to TRBD2. The sample was blood. The CDR3 DNA reads as TGCAGTGCTAGCCCAGCGGGAGGGGGCGGTGAGCAGTTCTTC. It codes for CSASPAGGGGEQFF.